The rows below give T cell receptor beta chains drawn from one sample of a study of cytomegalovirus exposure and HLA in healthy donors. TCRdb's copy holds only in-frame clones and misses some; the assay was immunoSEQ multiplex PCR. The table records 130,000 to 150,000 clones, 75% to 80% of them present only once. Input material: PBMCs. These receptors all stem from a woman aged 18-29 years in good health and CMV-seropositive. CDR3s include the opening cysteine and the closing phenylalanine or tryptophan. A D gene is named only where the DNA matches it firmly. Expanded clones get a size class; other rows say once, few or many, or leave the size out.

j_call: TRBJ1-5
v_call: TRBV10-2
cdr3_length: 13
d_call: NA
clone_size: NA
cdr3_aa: CASSDRANQPQHF
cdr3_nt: TGCGCCAGCTCCGACAGAGCAAATCAGCCCCAGCATTTT

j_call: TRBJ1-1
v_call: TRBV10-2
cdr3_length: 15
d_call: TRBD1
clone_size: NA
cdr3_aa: CASSLTGTGNTEAFF
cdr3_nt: TGCGCCAGCAGTCTGACCGGGACAGGTAACACTGAAGCTTTCTTT

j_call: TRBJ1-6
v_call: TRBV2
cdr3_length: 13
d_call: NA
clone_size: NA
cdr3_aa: CASTYRANSPLHF
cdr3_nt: TGTGCCAGCACGTACAGGGCCAATTCACCCCTCCACTTT

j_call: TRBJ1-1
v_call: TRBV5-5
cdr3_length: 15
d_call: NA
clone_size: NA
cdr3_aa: CASSLGGRLRTEAFF
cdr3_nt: TGTGCCAGCAGCTTGGGCGGCCGTCTTCGGACTGAAGCTTTCTTT

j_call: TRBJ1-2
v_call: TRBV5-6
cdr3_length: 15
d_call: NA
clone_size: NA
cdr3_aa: CASSGTGSRSGGYTF
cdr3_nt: TGTGCCAGCAGCGGAACCGGGTCTCGCTCGGGTGGCTACACCTTC

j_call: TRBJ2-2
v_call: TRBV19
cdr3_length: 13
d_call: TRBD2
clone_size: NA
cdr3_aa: CATTSGGAGELFF
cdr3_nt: TGTGCCACGACTAGCGGGGGGGCCGGGGAGCTGTTTTTT

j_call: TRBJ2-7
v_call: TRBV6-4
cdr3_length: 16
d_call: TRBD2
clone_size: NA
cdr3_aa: CASSDSKRESIYEQYF
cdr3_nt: TGTGCCAGCAGTGACTCGAAGCGGGAATCCATCTACGAGCAGTACTTC

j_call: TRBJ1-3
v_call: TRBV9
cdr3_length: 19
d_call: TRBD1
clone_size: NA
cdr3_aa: CASSVFTGTGGPSGNTIYF
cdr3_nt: TGTGCCAGCAGCGTGTTTACCGGGACAGGGGGCCCCTCTGGAAACACCATATATTTT

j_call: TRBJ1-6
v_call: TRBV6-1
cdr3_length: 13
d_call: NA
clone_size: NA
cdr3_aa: CASTPKISSPLHF
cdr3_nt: TGTGCCAGCACCCCCAAGATCAGTTCACCCCTCCACTTT

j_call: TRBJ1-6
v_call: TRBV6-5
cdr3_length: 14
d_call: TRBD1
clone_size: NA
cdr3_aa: CASRPQGASSPLHF
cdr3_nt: TGTGCCAGCAGACCTCAGGGGGCTAGTTCACCCCTCCACTTT

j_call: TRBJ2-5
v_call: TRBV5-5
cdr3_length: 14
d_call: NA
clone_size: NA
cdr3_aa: CASSPISGQETQYF
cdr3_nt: TGTGCCAGCAGTCCCATATCGGGGCAAGAGACCCAGTACTTC

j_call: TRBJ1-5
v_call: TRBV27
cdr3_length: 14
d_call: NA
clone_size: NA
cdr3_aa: CASSPTGTGMPQHF
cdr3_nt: TGTGCCAGCTCCCCCACAGGGACGGGCATGCCCCAGCATTTT

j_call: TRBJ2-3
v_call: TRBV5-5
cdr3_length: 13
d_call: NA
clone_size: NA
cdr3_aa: CASSLSPSDTQYF
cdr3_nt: TGTGCCAGCAGCTTGTCCCCGTCAGATACGCAGTATTTT

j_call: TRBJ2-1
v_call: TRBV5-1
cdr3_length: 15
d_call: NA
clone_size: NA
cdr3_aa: CASSLGLALNNEQFF
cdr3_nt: TGCGCCAGCAGCTTGGGGCTAGCGCTGAACAATGAGCAGTTCTTC

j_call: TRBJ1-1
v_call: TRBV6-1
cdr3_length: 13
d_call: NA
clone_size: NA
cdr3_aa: CASSPREGTEAFF
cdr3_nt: TGTGCCAGTTCTCCTAGAGAGGGCACTGAAGCTTTCTTT

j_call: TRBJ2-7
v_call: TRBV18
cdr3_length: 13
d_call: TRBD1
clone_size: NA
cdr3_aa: CASSLQGIGEQYF
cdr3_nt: TGTGCCAGCTCCTTACAGGGGATCGGCGAGCAGTACTTC

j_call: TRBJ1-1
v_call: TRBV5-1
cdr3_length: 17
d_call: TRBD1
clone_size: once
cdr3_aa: CASSPQNPGQGATEAFF
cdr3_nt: TGCGCCAGCAGCCCCCAGAATCCGGGACAGGGGGCCACTGAAGCTTTCTTT

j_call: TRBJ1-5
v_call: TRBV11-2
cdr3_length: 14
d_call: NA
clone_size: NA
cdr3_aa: CASSLPGSNQPQHF
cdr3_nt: TGTGCCAGCAGCCTCCCAGGGAGCAATCAGCCCCAGCATTTT

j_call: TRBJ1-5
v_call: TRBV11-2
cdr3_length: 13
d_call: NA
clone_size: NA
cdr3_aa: CASSLGRNQPQHF
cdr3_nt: TGTGCCAGCAGCTTGGGGAGGAATCAGCCCCAGCATTTT

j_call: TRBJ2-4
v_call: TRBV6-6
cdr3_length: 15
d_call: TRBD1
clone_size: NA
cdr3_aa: CASSLDRGAKNIQYF
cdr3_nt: TGTGCCAGCAGTTTGGACAGGGGAGCCAAAAACATTCAGTACTTC

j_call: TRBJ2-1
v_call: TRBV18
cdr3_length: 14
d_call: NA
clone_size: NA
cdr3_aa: CASSPISAANEQFF
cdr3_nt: TGTGCCAGCTCACCAATTTCGGCGGCTAATGAGCAGTTCTTC

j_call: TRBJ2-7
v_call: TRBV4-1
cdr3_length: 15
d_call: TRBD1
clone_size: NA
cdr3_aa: CASSQDPGQGYEQYF
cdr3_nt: TGCGCCAGCAGCCAAGATCCGGGACAGGGCTACGAGCAGTACTTC

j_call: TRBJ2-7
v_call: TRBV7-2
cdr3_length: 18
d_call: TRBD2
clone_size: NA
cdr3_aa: CASSQTSAPHLTNYEQYF
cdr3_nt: TGTGCCAGCAGCCAAACTAGCGCCCCCCACTTAACAAACTACGAGCAGTACTTC

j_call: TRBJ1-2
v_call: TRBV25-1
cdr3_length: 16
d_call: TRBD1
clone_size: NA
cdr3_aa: CASSDPHLQGADGYTF
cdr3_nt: TGTGCCAGCAGTGATCCTCACCTACAGGGGGCGGACGGCTACACCTTC

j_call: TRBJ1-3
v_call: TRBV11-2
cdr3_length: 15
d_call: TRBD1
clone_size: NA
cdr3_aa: CASSLPGGSGNTIYF
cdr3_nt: TGTGCCAGCAGCTTACCAGGGGGCTCTGGAAACACCATATATTTT

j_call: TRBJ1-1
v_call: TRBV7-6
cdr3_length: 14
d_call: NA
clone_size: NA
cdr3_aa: CASSLSRANTEAFF
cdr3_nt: TGTGCCAGCAGCTTATCCAGGGCAAACACTGAAGCTTTCTTT

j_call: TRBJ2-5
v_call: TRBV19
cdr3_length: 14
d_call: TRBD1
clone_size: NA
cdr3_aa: CASSTWTGEETQYF
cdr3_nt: TGTGCCAGTAGTACCTGGACAGGGGAAGAGACCCAGTACTTC

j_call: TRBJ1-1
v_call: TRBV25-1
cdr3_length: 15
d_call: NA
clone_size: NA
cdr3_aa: CASSVSGPGRTEAFF
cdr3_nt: TGTGCCAGCAGTGTGAGCGGTCCCGGAAGGACTGAAGCTTTCTTT

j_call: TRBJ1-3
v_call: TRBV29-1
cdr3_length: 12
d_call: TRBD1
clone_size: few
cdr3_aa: CSVATGSYTIYF
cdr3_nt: TGCAGCGTTGCGACAGGGAGTTACACCATATATTTT

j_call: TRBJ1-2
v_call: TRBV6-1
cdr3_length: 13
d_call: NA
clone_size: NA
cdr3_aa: CAAEGVISLGYTF
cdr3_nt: TGTGCCGCCGAGGGGGTAATAAGTCTTGGCTACACCTTC

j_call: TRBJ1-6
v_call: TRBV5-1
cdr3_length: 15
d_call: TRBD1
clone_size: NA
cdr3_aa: CASSAQGAAGSPLHF
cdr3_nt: TGCGCCAGCAGCGCACAGGGGGCCGCTGGTTCACCCCTCCACTTT

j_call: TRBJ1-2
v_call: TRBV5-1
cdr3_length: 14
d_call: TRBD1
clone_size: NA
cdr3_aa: CASSPTTGEDGYTF
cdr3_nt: TGCGCCAGCAGCCCCACGACAGGGGAGGATGGCTACACCTTC

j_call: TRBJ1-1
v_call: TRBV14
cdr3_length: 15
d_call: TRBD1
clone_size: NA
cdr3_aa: CASSQRTGWNTEAFF
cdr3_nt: TGTGCCAGCAGCCAAAGGACAGGGTGGAACACTGAAGCTTTCTTT

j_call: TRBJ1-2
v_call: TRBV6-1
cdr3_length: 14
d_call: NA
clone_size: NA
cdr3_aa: CASSDRRLNYGYTF
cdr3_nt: TGTGCCAGCAGCGACAGGAGATTAAACTATGGCTACACCTTC

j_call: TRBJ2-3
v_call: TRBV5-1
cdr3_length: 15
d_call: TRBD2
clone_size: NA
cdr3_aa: CASSPGGRSTDTQYF
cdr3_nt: TGCGCCAGCAGCCCGGGGGGGAGAAGCACAGATACGCAGTATTTT

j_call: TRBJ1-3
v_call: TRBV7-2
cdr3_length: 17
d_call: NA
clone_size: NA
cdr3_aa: CASSLQRVRNSGNTIYF
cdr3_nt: TGTGCCAGCAGCTTACAGAGGGTTCGGAACTCTGGAAACACCATATATTTT

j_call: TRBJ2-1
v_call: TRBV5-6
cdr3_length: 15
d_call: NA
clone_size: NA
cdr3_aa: CASSLGGAAYNEQFF
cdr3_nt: TGTGCCAGCAGCTTGGGCGGGGCGGCCTACAATGAGCAGTTCTTC

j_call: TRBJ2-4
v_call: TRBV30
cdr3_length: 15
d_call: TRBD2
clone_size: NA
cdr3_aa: CAWSTGGLAKNIQYF
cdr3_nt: TGTGCCTGGAGTACGGGGGGGTTAGCCAAAAACATTCAGTACTTC

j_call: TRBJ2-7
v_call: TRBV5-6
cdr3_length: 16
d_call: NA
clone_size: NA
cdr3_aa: CASSPGGWESSYEQYF
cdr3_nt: TGTGCCAGCAGCCCAGGTGGCTGGGAGTCATCCTACGAGCAGTACTTC

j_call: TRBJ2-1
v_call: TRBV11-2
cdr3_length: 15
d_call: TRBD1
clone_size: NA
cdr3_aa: CASSFSGTGGNEQFF
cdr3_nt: TGTGCCAGCAGCTTCAGTGGTACAGGGGGCAATGAGCAGTTCTTC

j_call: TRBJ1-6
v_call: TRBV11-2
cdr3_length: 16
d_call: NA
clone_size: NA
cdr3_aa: CASSGAGGAYNSPPHF
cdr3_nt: TGTGCCAGCAGCGGAGCGGGGGGCGCCTATAATTCACCCCCCCACTTT

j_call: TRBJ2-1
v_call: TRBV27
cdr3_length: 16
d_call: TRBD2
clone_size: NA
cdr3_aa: CASSSSTSGGYSEQFF
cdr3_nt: TGTGCCAGCAGTTCCTCGACTAGCGGGGGGTACAGTGAGCAGTTCTTC

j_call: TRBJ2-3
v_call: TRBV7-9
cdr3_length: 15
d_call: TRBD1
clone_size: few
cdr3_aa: CASGAHRGGSDTQYF
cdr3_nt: TGTGCCAGCGGGGCACACAGGGGCGGCTCAGATACGCAGTATTTT

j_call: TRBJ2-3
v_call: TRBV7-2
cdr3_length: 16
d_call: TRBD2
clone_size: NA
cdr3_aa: CASSSTAGGQTDTQYF
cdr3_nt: TGTGCCAGCAGCTCAACAGCGGGGGGGCAAACAGATACGCAGTATTTT

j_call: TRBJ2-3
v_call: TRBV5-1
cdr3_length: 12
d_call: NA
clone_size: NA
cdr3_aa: CASSTWEDTQYF
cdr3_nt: TGCGCCAGCAGCACTTGGGAGGATACGCAGTATTTT

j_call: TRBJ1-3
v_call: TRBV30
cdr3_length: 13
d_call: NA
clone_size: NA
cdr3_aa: CAWRQFAGNTIYF
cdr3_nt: TGTGCCTGGAGACAGTTCGCGGGAAACACCATATATTTT

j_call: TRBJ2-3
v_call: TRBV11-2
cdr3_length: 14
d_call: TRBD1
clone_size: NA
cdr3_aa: CASSPGTGKYTQYF
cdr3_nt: TGTGCCAGCAGCCCCGGGACAGGGAAATATACGCAGTATTTT

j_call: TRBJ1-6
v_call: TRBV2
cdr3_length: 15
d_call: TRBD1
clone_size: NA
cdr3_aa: CASSEEDRANSPLHF
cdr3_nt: TGTGCCAGCAGTGAAGAGGACAGGGCAAATTCACCCCTCCACTTT

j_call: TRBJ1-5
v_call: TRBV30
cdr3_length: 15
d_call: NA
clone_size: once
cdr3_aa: CAWSVALTIRRPQHF
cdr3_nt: TGTGCCTGGAGTGTAGCACTGACAATCCGTCGGCCCCAGCATTTT

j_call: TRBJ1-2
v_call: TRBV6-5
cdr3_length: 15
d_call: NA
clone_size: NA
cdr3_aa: CASSYSGRGNYGYTF
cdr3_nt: TGTGCCAGCAGTTACTCGGGCAGGGGTAACTATGGCTACACCTTC

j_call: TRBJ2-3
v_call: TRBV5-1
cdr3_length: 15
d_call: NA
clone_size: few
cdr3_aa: CASSLGQHSTDTQYF
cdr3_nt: TGCGCCAGCAGCTTGGGCCAACATAGCACAGATACGCAGTATTTT